This TCR beta chain derives from a study of beta chain features in type 1 diabetes. Regarding the study as a whole: The VDJ junctions of type 1 diabetes patients carried fewer insertions and more deletions. Type 1 diabetes patients had TCRB CDR3s that were shorter (moderately but significantly so) in all four CD4+ subsets.

What was sequenced were expressed TCRB transcripts, since all of the isolated RNA had been reverse transcribed. Some clones are missing from TCRdb's copy, which holds only in-frame ones; the method was immunoSEQ multiplex PCR. Found here are under 850,000 clones, around an eighth of them singletons; the top ten hold less than 0.025%. To note about this clone: Its target is unknown.

The CDR3 consists of 12 residues. Trimming removed 6 bases from V and 7 bases from J, with 12 bases in between. Germline V gene sequence: CDR1 MDHEN, CDR2 SYDVKM. This chain links TRBV28 with TRBJ1-1; D may be TRBD1 (5 bases). The receptor comes from a man aged 18 to 29 with type 1 diabetes. The sequenced sample was naive CD4+ T cells from blood. CDR3 DNA: TGTGCCAGCAGCACCGGGACGGTTGAAGCTTTCTTT. It specifies CASSTGTVEAFF.